This T cell receptor beta chain emerged from a study of OX40 agonist ivuxolimab in advanced cancers. Clones were sequenced by immunoSEQ multiplex PCR, and TCRdb holds only the in-frame ones, with some missing. The data show tens of thousands of clones, with 75% to 90% seen just once and under 0.8% held by the top ten. The source was CD4+ or CD8+ T cells sorted from blood, collected in a trial of the OX40 agonist ivuxolimab. The sequence derives from an adult with an advanced solid tumor such as melanoma, head and neck, liver or kidney cancer.

The CDR3 here is CASKADRGPYEQYF. The CDR3, as DNA: TGTGCCAGCAAGGCGGACCGAGGGCCCTACGAGCAGTACTTC. The chain couples TRBV6-1 to TRBJ2-7, with D perhaps TRBD2 (5 bases). The V and J ends lost 7 bases and 2 bases respectively, with 15 bases between them. CDR1 MNHNS and CDR2 SASEGT come from the germline V gene. This CDR3 region has 14 residues.